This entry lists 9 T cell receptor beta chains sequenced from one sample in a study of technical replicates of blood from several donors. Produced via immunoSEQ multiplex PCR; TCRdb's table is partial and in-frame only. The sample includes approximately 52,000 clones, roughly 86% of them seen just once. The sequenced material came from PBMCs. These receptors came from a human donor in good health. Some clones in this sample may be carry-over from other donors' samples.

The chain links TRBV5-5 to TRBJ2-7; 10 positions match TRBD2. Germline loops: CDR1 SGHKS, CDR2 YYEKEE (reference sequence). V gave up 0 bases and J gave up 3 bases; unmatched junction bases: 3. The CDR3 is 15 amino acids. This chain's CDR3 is CASSLASGRGYEQYF. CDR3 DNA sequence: TGTGCCAGCAGCTTGGCTAGCGGGAGAGGCTACGAGCAGTACTTC.

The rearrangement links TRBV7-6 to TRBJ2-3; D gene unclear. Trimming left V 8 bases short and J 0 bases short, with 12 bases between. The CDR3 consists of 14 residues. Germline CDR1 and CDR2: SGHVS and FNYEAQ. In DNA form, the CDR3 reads TGTGCCAGCCGATCGGGTCCAAGCACAGATACGCAGTATTTT. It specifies CASRSGPSTDTQYF.

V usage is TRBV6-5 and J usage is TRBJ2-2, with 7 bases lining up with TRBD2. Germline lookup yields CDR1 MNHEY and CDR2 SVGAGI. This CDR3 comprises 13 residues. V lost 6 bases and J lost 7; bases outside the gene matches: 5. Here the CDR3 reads CASRRLAGGELFF. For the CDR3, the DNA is TGTGCCAGCAGGCGACTAGCTGGCGGGGAGCTGTTTTTT.

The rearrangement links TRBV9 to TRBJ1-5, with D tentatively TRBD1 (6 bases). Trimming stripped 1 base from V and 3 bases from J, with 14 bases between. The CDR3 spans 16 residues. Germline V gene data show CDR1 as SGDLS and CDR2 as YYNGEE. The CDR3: CASSVRRTAYNQPQHF. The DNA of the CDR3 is TGTGCCAGCAGCGTAAGAAGGACAGCTTACAATCAGCCCCAGCATTTT.

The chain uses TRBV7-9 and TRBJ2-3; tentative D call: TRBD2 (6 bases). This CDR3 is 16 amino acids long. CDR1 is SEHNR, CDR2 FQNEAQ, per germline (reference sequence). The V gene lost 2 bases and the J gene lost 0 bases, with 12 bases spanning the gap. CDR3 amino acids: CASSLNPAGSTDTQYF. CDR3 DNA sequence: TGTGCCAGCAGCTTAAATCCAGCGGGCAGCACAGATACGCAGTATTTT.

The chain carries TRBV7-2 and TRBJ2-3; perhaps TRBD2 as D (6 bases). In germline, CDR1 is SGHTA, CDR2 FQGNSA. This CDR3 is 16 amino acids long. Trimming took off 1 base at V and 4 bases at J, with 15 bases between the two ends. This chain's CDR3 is CASSLGGSGSADTQYF. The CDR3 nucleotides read TGTGCCAGCAGCTTAGGGGGTAGCGGCTCCGCAGATACGCAGTATTTT.

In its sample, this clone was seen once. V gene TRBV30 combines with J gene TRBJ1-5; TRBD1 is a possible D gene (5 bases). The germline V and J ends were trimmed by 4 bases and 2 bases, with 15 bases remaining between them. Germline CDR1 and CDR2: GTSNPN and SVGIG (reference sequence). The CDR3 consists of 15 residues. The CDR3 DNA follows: TGTGCCTGGAACATCCCCGGGGGGGGCAATCAGCCCCAGCATTTT. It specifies CAWNIPGGGNQPQHF. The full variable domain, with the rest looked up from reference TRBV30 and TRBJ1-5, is SQTIHQWPATLVQPVGSPLSLECTVEGTSNPNLYWYRQAAGRGLQLLFYSVGIGQISSEVPQNLSASRPQDRQFILSSKKLLLSDSGFYLCAWNIPGGGNQPQHFGDGTRLSIL.

In DNA, the CDR3 is TGTGCCAGTAGTGACCGGGGGGGCGCAGATACGCAGTATTTT. This encodes CASSDRGGADTQYF. The rearrangement joins TRBV19 to TRBJ2-3, with 8 bases aligning to TRBD2. Germline V gene data show CDR1 as LNHDA and CDR2 as SQIVND (reference sequence). The trim removed 5 bases at V and 4 bases at J, leaving 5 bases unmatched. The CDR3 length is 14 residues.

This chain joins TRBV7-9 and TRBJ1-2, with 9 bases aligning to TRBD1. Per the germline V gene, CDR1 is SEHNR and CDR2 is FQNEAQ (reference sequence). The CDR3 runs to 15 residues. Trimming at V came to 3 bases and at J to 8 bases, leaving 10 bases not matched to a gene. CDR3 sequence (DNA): TGTGCCAGCAGCTTCCCGGGACAGGGTCCCGGGGGCTACACCTTC. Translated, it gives CASSFPGQGPGGYTF.